The 9 T cell receptor beta chains given below trace back to one sample, sequenced in a study of vaccination effects on CD4 cells after COVID-19. No antigen has been identified for these receptors. Prior to sequencing, the ViraFEST assay stimulated PBMC with viral peptide pools, which expanded the antigen-specific CD4+ T cells. Having been cultured for under twelve days, the cells underwent CD4+ T cell isolation. Negative nucleocapsid antibody tests before and after vaccination confirmed no previous SARS-CoV-2 infection. Sequenced by immunoSEQ multiplex PCR; TCRdb stores in-frame clones only, minus some. Altogether 65,000 to 85,000 clones are present, under 90% being singletons, with the ten largest covering 10% to 15%. Here the sequenced sample was CD4+ T cells from PBMCs cultured with SARS-CoV-2 spike peptides, taken before COVID-19 vaccination. The receptors originated from a human donor who received a COVID-19 vaccine.

V gene TRBV24-1 combines with J gene TRBJ2-3; 14 nucleotides align to TRBD2. Germline V CDR1 and CDR2: KGHDR, SFDVKD. Losses at the gene ends were 1 base for V and 0 bases for J; bases not matched to a gene: 5. The CDR3 covers 19 residues. The DNA for the CDR3 is TGTGCCACCAGTGATTTTTATGGGACTAGCGGGGGTAGCACAGATACGCAGTATTTT. Its protein is CATSDFYGTSGGSTDTQYF.

The V and J genes are TRBV24-1 and TRBJ2-5; 12 positions agree with TRBD2. Germline CDR1 KGHDR, CDR2 SFDVKD. The CDR3 is 18 amino acids. The V segment lost 3 bases and the J segment 5 bases; nucleotides outside the gene matches: 12. The chain's CDR3 is CATSDPRASGGAGETQYF. The CDR3 nucleotides read TGTGCCACCAGTGATCCACGGGCTAGCGGGGGGGCCGGGGAGACCCAGTACTTC.

This chain joins TRBV6-5 and TRBJ1-1; D is undetermined. The CDR3 is made up of 14 amino acids. Trimming took 6 bases from V and 0 from J, leaving 11 bases between them. Germline CDR1 reads MNHEY; CDR2 reads SVGAGI. CDR3 protein: CASSLGFMNTEAFF. CDR3 DNA sequence: TGTGCCAGCAGCCTAGGGTTTATGAACACTGAAGCTTTCTTT.

In this sample, this clone turned up a few times. V is TRBV6-5 and J is TRBJ2-1; D is possibly TRBD1 or TRBD2 (5 bases each). Trimming removed 2 bases from V and 9 bases from J, with 14 bases in between. CDR1 is MNHEY, CDR2 SVGAGI, per germline. CDR3 length: 14 amino acids. The CDR3 spells CASSYRGPTGEQFF. In nucleotides, the CDR3 is TGTGCCAGCAGTTACCGGGGACCGACTGGTGAGCAGTTCTTC.

This clone appeared a single time. The chain uses TRBV24-1 and TRBJ2-4, with 10 bases identical to TRBD2. Germline V gives CDR1 KGHDR, CDR2 SFDVKD. V shed 3 bases and J 3 bases; nucleotides not matched to a gene: 7. The CDR3 sequence is 17 residues long. The CDR3 region is CATSDPKLAGNKNIQYF. CDR3 nucleotide sequence: TGTGCCACCAGTGATCCTAAACTAGCGGGGAACAAAAACATTCAGTACTTC.

The CDR3 protein is CASSPGTVETQYF. CDR3 DNA: TGCGCCAGCAGCCCCGGCACCGTTGAGACCCAGTACTTC. The chain joins TRBV5-1 to TRBJ2-5; D not certain. Germline CDR1 and CDR2: SGHRS and YFSETQ. The ends were cut back, 4 bases at V and 5 bases at J, with 12 bases in the middle. There are 13 residues in the CDR3. Full variable domain (rest looked up from reference TRBV5-1 and TRBJ2-5): KAGVTQTPRYLIKTRGQQVTLSCSPISGHRSVSWYQQTPGQGLQFLFEYFSETQRNKGNFPGRFSGRQFSNSRSEMNVSTLELGDSALYLCASSPGTVETQYFGPGTRLLVL.

The table lists this clone with a count of one. This sequence joins TRBV30 and TRBJ1-2; 9 positions agree with TRBD1. J lost 7 bases, V lost 1 base, and 4 bases had no gene match. There are 13 residues in the CDR3. The germline V gene has CDR1 GTSNPN and CDR2 SVGIG (reference sequence). This CDR3 reads CAWSAQGALGYTF. DNA of the CDR3: TGTGCCTGGAGTGCACAGGGGGCGCTTGGCTACACCTTC. The full variable domain, its missing parts supplied by reference TRBV30 and TRBJ1-2, is SQTIHQWPATLVQPVGSPLSLECTVEGTSNPNLYWYRQAAGRGLQLLFYSVGIGQISSEVPQNLSASRPQDRQFILSSKKLLLSDSGFYLCAWSAQGALGYTFGSGTRLTVV.

The chain carries TRBV10-3 and TRBJ1-1, with TRBD1 as a possible D gene (6 bases). The CDR3 sequence is 12 residues long. Germline CDR1 reads ENHRY; CDR2 reads SYGVKD. The V gene lost 6 bases and the J gene lost 1 base, with 6 bases spanning the gap. In DNA, the CDR3 is TGTGCCATCAGGGGACAGAACACTGAAGCTTTCTTT. Protein sequence: CAIRGQNTEAFF.

In regard to this clone: Other nucleotide sequences from this sample produce the same CDR3. This sequence joins TRBV3-1 (or the pseudogene TRBV3-2) and TRBJ2-5; D remains unclear. Per the germline V gene, CDR1 is LGHDT and CDR2 is YNNKEL (reference sequence). V was trimmed by 0 bases and J by 5 bases, leaving 4 bases between them. The CDR3 has 12 amino acids. CDR3 protein: CASSQDRETQYF. Written as DNA, the CDR3 is TGTGCCAGCAGCCAAGATCGGGAGACCCAGTACTTC.